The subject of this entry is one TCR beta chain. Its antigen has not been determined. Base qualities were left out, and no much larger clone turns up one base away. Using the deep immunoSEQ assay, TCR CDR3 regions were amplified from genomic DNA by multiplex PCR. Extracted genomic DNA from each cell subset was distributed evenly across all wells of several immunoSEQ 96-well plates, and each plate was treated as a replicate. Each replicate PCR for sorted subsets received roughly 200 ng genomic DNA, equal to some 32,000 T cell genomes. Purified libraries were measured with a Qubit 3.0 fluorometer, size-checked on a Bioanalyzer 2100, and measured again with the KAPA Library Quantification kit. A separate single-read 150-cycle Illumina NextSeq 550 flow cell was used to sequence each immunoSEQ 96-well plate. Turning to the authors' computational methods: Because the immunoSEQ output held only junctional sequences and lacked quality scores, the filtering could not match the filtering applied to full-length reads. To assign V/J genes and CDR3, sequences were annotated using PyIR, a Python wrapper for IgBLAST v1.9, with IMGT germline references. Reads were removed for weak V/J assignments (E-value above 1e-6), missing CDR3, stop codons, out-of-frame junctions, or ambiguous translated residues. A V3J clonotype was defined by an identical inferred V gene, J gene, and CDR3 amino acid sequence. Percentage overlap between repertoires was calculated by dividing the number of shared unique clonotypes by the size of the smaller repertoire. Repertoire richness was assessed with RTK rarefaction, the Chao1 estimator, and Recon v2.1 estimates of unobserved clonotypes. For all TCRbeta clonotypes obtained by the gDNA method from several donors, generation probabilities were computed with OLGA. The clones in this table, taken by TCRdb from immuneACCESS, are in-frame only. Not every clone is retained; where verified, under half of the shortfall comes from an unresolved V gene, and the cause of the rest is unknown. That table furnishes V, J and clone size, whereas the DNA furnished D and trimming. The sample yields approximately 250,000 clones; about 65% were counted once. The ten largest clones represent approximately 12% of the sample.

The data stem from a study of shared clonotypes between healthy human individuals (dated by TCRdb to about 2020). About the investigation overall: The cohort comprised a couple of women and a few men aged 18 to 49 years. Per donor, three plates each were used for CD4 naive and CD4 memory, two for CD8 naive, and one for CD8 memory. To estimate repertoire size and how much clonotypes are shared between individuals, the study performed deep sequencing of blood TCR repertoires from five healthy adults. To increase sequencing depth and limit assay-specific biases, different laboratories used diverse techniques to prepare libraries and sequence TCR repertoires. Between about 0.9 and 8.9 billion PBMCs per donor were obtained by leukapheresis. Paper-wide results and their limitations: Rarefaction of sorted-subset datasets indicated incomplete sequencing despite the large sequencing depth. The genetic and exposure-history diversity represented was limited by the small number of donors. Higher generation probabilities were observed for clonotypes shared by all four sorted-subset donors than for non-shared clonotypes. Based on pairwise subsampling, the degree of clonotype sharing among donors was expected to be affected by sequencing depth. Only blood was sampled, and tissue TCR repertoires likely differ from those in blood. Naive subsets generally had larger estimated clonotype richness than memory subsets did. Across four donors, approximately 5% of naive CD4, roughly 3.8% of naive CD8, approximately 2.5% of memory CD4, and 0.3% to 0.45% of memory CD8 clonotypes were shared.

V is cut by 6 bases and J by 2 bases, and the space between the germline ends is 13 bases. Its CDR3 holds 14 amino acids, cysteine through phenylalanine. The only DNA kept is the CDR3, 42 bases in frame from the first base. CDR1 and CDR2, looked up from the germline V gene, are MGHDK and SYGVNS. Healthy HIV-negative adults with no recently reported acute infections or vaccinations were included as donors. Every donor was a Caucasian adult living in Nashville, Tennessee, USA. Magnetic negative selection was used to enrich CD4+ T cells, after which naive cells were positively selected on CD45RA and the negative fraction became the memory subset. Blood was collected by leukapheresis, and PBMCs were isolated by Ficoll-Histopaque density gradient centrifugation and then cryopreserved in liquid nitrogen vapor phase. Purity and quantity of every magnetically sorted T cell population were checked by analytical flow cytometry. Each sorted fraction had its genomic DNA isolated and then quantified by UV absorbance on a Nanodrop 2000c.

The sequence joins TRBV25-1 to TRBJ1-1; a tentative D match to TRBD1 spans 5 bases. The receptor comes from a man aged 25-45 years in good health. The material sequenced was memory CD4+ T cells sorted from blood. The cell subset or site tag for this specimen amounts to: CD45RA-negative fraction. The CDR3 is CASRVGRANTEAFF. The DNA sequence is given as TGTGCCAGCAGGGTGGGCAGGGCAAACACTGAAGCTTTCTTT. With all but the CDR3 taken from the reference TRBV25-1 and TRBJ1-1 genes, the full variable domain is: EADIYQTPRYLVIGTGKKITLECSQTMGHDKMYWYQQDPGMELHLIHYSYGVNSTEKGDLSSESTVSRIRTEHFPLTLESARPSHTSQYLCASRVGRANTEAFFGQGTRLTVV.